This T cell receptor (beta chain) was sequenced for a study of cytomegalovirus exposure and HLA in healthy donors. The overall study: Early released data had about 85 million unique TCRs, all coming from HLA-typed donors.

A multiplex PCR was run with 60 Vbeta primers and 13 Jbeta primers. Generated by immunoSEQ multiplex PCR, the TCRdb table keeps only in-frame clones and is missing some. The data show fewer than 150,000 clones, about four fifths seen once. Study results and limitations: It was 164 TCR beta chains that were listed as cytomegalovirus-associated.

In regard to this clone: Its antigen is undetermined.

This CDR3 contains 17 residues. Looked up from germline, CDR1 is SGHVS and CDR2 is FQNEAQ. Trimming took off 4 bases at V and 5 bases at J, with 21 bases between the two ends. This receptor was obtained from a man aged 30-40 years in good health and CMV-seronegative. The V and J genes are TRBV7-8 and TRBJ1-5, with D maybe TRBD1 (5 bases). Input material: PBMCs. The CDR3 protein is CASSSGHKPSTYQPQHF. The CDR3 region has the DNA TGTGCCAGCAGCTCCGGACATAAACCTTCCACTTATCAGCCCCAGCATTTT.